The 26 T cell receptor beta chains in this list originate from one sample, sequenced in a study of neurological immune-mediated disorders. From the 5' RACE reads, TCRdb called clonotypes with MiXCR, one entry per CDR3 protein. Of more than 25,000 distinct CDR3 sequences detected, under 30% appear once; the ten largest clones hold 25% to 30%. The source material was CD4+ T cells from blood. These receptors came from a man in his forties or fifties with HTLV-1-associated myelopathy (HAM/TSP).

The rearrangement uses TRBV18 and TRBJ1-2; D unclear. V dropped 2 bases and J dropped 2 bases, with 6 bases sitting between them. The CDR3 totals 13 residues. Germline values: CDR1 KGHSH, CDR2 LQKENI. CDR3: CASSPDKNYGYTF. CDR3 coding DNA: TGTGCCAGCTCACCAGACAAAAACTATGGCTACACCTTC.

The sample holds many counts of this clonotype. CDR3 amino acids: CSGTQGNQPQHF. The CDR3 nucleotides read TGCAGTGGAACGCAGGGCAATCAGCCCCAGCATTTT. The chain uses TRBV20-1 and TRBJ1-5; the D is unclear. The CDR3 has 12 residues. Germline V lookup: CDR1 DFQATT, CDR2 SNEGSKA (reference sequence). V was trimmed by 7 bases and J by 2 bases, leaving 9 bases between them.

This clonotype has ten or more counts. The rearrangement links TRBV20-1 to TRBJ2-1; TRBD1 is a possible D gene (6 bases). Germline CDR1 and CDR2: DFQATT and SNEGSKA (reference sequence). The ends were cut back, 3 bases at V and 8 bases at J, with 14 bases in the middle. The CDR3 has 13 residues. For the CDR3, the DNA is TGCAGTGCTAGTCGTCAGGGGTCCCATGAGCAGTTCTTC. It translates to CSASRQGSHEQFF.

The V call is TRBV20-1, the J call TRBJ2-7; 11 bases agree with TRBD2. The CDR3 runs 10 residues. V shed 7 bases, J shed 7 bases, and the junction held 0 bases outside the gene matches. Germline assignment: CDR1 DFQATT and CDR2 SNEGSKA (reference sequence). The CDR3 DNA is TGCAGTGGACTAGCGGGAGAGCAGTACTTC. Amino acids: CSGLAGEQYF.

In this sample, this clonotype turned up many times. The rearrangement joins TRBV7-2 to TRBJ2-3; possible D gene TRBD2, 6 bases. The CDR3 contains 16 residues. Germline CDR1 SGHTA, CDR2 FQGNSA. Deletions cut 1 base from V and 2 bases from J, with 13 bases between. The CDR3 DNA sequence: TGTGCCAGCAGCTTAGGGCCCAGCGGGCCCACAGATACGCAGTATTTT. Translated: CASSLGPSGPTDTQYF.

This clonotype was recorded many times. This sequence joins TRBV5-1 and TRBJ2-1, with D tentatively TRBD2 (5 bases). V was pared by 2 bases and J by 2 bases, with 29 bases between. The CDR3 extends over 21 amino acids. Germline V CDR1 and CDR2: SGHRS, YFSETQ. The CDR3 loop is CASSFIVKWEPTTRTYNEQFF. The CDR3 coding sequence is TGCGCCAGCAGCTTCATTGTGAAGTGGGAGCCTACTACCCGAACCTACAATGAGCAGTTCTTC.

There are many counts of this clonotype. At one of its ends the junction is not consistent with the germline gene, which may arise from a read error. The chain joins TRBV5-1 to TRBJ1-2; D not certain. Germline V gives CDR1 SGHRS, CDR2 YFSETQ. CDR3 length equals 12 residues. The CDR3 is CASSLEGQRPFF. The CDR3 DNA follows: TGCGCCAGCAGCTTGGAGGGTCAGCGTCCTTTCTTC.

This clonotype came up many times. The chain joins TRBV7-2 to TRBJ1-1, with D unresolved. V was cut by 6 bases and J by 0 bases, with 8 bases left in between. CDR3 size: 13 residues. Germline V gene data show CDR1 as SGHTA and CDR2 as FQGNSA. The chain's CDR3 is CASREYMNTEAFF. In DNA, the CDR3 is TGTGCCAGCAGAGAGTATATGAACACTGAAGCTTTCTTT.

This clonotype has a count of ten or more. The chain uses TRBV29-1 and TRBJ1-1, with 8 bases aligning to TRBD1. The CDR3 is made up of 14 amino acids. Germline lookup yields CDR1 SQVTM and CDR2 ANQGSEA. V gave up 7 bases and J gave up 1 base; unmatched junction bases: 8. CDR3 DNA sequence: TGCAGCGGCATGGCCGGGACAGGGAACACTGAAGCTTTCTTT. Its translation: CSGMAGTGNTEAFF.

This clonotype has at least ten counts. The rearrangement joins TRBV3-1 to TRBJ2-1, with D possibly being TRBD2 (6 bases). CDR1 LGHDT and CDR2 YNNKEL come from the germline V gene (reference sequence). The CDR3 covers 18 residues. V was shortened by 1 base and J by 7 bases, with 23 bases between the two germline ends. CDR3 sequence (DNA): TGTGCCAGCAGCCAAGTGCGAACTAGCCGGGGAGCTCGGAATGAGCAGTTCTTC. Its protein is CASSQVRTSRGARNEQFF.

This chain joins TRBV20-1 and TRBJ1-1, with D perhaps matching TRBD1 (6 bases). V gave up 3 bases and J gave up 7 bases, with 12 bases separating them. The germline CDR1 and CDR2 sequences are DFQATT and SNEGSKA (reference sequence). The CDR3 length is 12 residues. Written as DNA, the CDR3 is TGCAGTGCTAGCGCCGGACAGCTTGAAGCTTTCTTT. It encodes CSASAGQLEAFF.

This clonotype was picked up many times. The chain recombines TRBV20-1 with TRBJ2-1, with D hard to call. Germline values: CDR1 DFQATT, CDR2 SNEGSKA (reference sequence). The CDR3 is made up of 17 amino acids. V was shortened by 0 bases and J by 0 bases, with 15 bases between the two germline ends. CDR3 residues: CSARDKRKESSYNEQFF. The CDR3 DNA is TGCAGTGCTAGAGATAAAAGAAAGGAGAGCTCCTACAATGAGCAGTTCTTC.

This clonotype was seen a handful of times. Here the CDR3 DNA reads TGCAGTGCTCCGTCCCACAGGGAAGAGACCCAGTACTTC. As protein: CSAPSHREETQYF. V gene TRBV20-1 combines with J gene TRBJ2-5, with a tentative D call TRBD1 (6 bases). Looked up from germline, CDR1 is DFQATT and CDR2 is SNEGSKA (reference sequence). The length of the CDR3 is 13 residues. V gave up 5 bases and J gave up 3 bases, with 13 bases separating them.

The chain is built from TRBV20-1 and TRBJ2-7, with 7 bases lining up with TRBD2. From germline, CDR1 is DFQATT and CDR2 SNEGSKA (reference sequence). The CDR3 is 13 amino acids. Trimming cost V 6 bases and J 3 bases; bases outside gene matches: 8. The CDR3 loop reads CSAEGLLNYEQYF. The CDR3 nucleotides read TGCAGTGCGGAGGGACTACTAAACTACGAGCAGTACTTC.

V usage is TRBV2 and J usage is TRBJ2-2; D gene ambiguous. Germline values: CDR1 SNHLY, CDR2 FYNNEI. The CDR3 is made up of 14 amino acids. V was shortened by 7 bases and J by 5 bases, with 14 bases between the two germline ends. This CDR3 is CASTPVSTTGELFF. The CDR3 coding sequence is TGTGCCAGCACTCCTGTCAGTACGACCGGGGAGCTGTTTTTT.

This clonotype was detected ten times or more. The chain links TRBV20-1 to TRBJ1-5; D perhaps matches TRBD1 (5 bases). Germline V CDR1 and CDR2: DFQATT, SNEGSKA (reference sequence). The CDR3 spans 15 residues. The ends were cut back, 2 bases at V and 7 bases at J, with 18 bases in the middle. The CDR3 spells CSARISGLDRQPQHF. Written as DNA, the CDR3 is TGCAGTGCTAGAATATCAGGGTTGGACCGGCAGCCCCAGCATTTT.

In its sample, this clonotype was seen many times. V is TRBV29-1 and J is TRBJ2-7, with 10 bases lining up with TRBD1. The germline V gene encodes CDR1 SQVTM and CDR2 ANQGSEA. The CDR3 is 10 amino acids. Trimming removed 7 bases from V and 7 bases from J; junction bases left unmatched: 1. CDR3 protein: CSAGQGEQYF. CDR3 nucleotide sequence: TGCAGCGCGGGACAGGGGGAGCAGTACTTC.

The V gene is TRBV29-1, the J gene TRBJ1-1; no clear D gene. The CDR3 is 8 amino acids. In germline, CDR1 is SQVTM, CDR2 ANQGSEA. Trimming took off 8 bases at V and 10 bases at J, with 8 bases between the two ends. The CDR3 nucleotides are TGCAGCACCGGTGGAGCTTTCTTT. This encodes CSTGGAFF.

This clonotype was seen at least ten times. The chain couples TRBV7-2 to TRBJ2-5, with D perhaps matching TRBD1 (5 bases). V was clipped by 5 bases and J by 7 bases, with 17 bases between them. The CDR3 is 14 residues long. Germline-derived CDR1 and CDR2 are SGHTA and FQGNSA. The CDR3 region has the DNA TGTGCCAGCAGCCCGCGACAGTCGTCCGGGACCCAGTACTTC. It translates to CASSPRQSSGTQYF.

This clonotype was counted at least ten times. The gene calls are TRBV27 and TRBJ2-5; D possibly matches TRBD1 or TRBD2 (5 bases each). V lost 6 bases, J lost 0 bases, and 11 bases lay in between. The CDR3 runs to 14 residues. Germline V lookup: CDR1 MNHEY, CDR2 SMNVEV (reference sequence). The CDR3 nucleotides are TGTGCCAGCAGGGGGGTCCTGGACCAAGAGACCCAGTACTTC. Translation: CASRGVLDQETQYF.

This clonotype has ten or more counts. J is TRBJ2-3 and V is TRBV7-2; 7 positions agree with TRBD1. Germline assignment: CDR1 SGHTA and CDR2 FQGNSA. The ends lost 8 bases at V and 5 bases at J; junction bases unmatched: 4. This CDR3 contains 12 residues. The CDR3 DNA reads as TGTGCCAGCGGAAGGGGGCGAGATACGCAGTATTTT. This sequence encodes CASGRGRDTQYF. Filled out from reference TRBV7-2 and TRBJ2-3, the complete variable domain reads GAGVSQSPSNKVTEKGKDVELRCDPISGHTALYWYRQSLGQGLEFLIYFQGNSAPDKSGLPSDRFSAERTGGSVSTLTIQRTQQEDSAVYLCASGRGRDTQYFGPGTRLTVL.

This clonotype was seen at least ten times. The chain is built from TRBV20-1 and TRBJ2-1; 7 bases agree with TRBD1. Germline values: CDR1 DFQATT, CDR2 SNEGSKA (reference sequence). The CDR3 spans 15 residues. With V trimmed by 0 bases and J by 9 bases, 11 bases remained unmatched. As DNA, the CDR3 is TGCAGTGCTAGAGATTGGGCAGGGGGACGGGGTGAGCAGTTCTTC. Amino acids: CSARDWAGGRGEQFF.

The sample holds many counts of this clonotype. V is TRBV18 and J is TRBJ2-3; D not resolved. Per the germline V gene, CDR1 is KGHSH and CDR2 is LQKENI. The CDR3 contains 15 residues. V dropped 0 bases and J dropped 9 bases, with 16 bases sitting between them. CDR3 amino acids: CASSPPSAGIGTQYF. CDR3 DNA sequence: TGTGCCAGCTCACCACCGTCGGCCGGTATAGGCACGCAGTATTTT.

There are many counts of this clonotype. CDR3 sequence reads: CASTKRRGGNTEAFF. The CDR3 DNA follows: TGTGCCAGCACCAAACGTAGGGGCGGAAACACTGAAGCTTTCTTT. The genes are TRBV12-3 or TRBV12-4 and TRBJ1-1; TRBD1 might be the D (5 bases). V was trimmed by 7 bases and J by 2 bases, leaving 17 bases between them. The CDR3 runs 15 residues.

The sample holds many counts of this clonotype. The J gene is TRBJ2-3, the V gene TRBV5-1, with 7 bases identical to TRBD1. The V and J ends lost 6 bases and 5 bases, in that order; junction bases with no gene match: 6. In germline, CDR1 is SGHRS, CDR2 YFSETQ. The CDR3 runs 13 residues. CDR3: CASKGAGRDTQYF. CDR3 DNA sequence: TGCGCCAGCAAGGGGGCAGGAAGAGATACGCAGTATTTT. The whole variable domain, filled in from reference TRBV5-1 and TRBJ2-3, reads KAGVTQTPRYLIKTRGQQVTLSCSPISGHRSVSWYQQTPGQGLQFLFEYFSETQRNKGNFPGRFSGRQFSNSRSEMNVSTLELGDSALYLCASKGAGRDTQYFGPGTRLTVL.

This clonotype was seen ten or more times. The chain carries TRBV6-1 and TRBJ2-2; D unresolved. Trimming shortened V by 0 bases and J by 4 bases, and 15 bases separated the two germline ends. CDR1 MNHNS and CDR2 SASEGT come from the germline V gene. The length of the CDR3 is 17 residues. CDR3: CASSEALPGAVTGELFF. The CDR3 nucleotides read TGTGCCAGCAGTGAAGCACTCCCCGGAGCCGTCACCGGGGAGCTGTTTTTT.